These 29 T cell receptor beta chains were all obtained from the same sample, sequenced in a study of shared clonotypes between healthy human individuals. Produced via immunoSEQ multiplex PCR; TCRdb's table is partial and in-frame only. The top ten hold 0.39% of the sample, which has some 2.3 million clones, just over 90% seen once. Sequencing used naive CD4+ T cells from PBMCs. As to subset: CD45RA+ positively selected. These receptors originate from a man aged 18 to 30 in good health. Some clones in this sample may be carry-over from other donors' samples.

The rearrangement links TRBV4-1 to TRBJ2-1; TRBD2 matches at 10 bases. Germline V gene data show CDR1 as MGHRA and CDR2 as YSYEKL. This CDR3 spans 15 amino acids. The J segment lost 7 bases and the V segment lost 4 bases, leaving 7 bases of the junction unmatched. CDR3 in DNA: TGCGCCAGCAGCCCCCGCGGGACTAGCGTAAATGAGCAGTTCTTC. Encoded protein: CASSPRGTSVNEQFF.

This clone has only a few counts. CDR3 protein: CASSLDRGKRGYTF. For the CDR3, the DNA is TGTGCCAGCTCACTCGACAGGGGGAAGAGAGGCTACACCTTC. The chain recombines TRBV18 with TRBJ1-2, with TRBD1 matching 9 bases. The V and J ends lost 4 bases and 8 bases, in that order; junction bases with no gene match: 8. CDR1 is KGHSH and CDR2 is LQKENI in the germline V gene. The CDR3 is 14 amino acids.

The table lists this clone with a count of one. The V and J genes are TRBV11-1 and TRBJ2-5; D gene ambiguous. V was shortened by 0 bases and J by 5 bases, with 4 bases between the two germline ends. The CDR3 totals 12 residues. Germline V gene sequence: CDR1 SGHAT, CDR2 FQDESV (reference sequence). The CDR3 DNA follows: TGTGCCAGCAGCTTAGCTTCCGAGACCCAGTACTTC. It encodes CASSLASETQYF.

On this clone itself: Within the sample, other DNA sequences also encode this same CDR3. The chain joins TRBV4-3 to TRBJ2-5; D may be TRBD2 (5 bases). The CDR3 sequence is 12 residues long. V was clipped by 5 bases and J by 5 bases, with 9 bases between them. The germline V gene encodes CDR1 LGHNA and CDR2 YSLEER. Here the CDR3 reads CASSRTGETQYF. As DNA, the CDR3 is TGCGCCAGCAGCAGGACGGGGGAGACCCAGTACTTC.

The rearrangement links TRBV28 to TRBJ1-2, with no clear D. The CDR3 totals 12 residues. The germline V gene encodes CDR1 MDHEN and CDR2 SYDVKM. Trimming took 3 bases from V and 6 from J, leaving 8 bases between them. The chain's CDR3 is CASSFSGHGYTF. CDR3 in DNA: TGTGCCAGCAGTTTTTCTGGGCATGGCTACACCTTC.

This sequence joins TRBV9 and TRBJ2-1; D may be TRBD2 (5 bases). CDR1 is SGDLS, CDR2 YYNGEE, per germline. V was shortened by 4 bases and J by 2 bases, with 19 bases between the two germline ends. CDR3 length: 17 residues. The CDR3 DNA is TGTGCCAGCAGCCCAAACCTGGGCGGACTGACCTACAATGAGCAGTTCTTC. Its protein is CASSPNLGGLTYNEQFF. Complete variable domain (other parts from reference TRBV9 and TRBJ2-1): DSGVTQTPKHLITATGQRVTLRCSPRSGDLSVYWYQQSLDQGLQFLIQYYNGEERAKGNILERFSAQQFPDLHSELNLSSLELGDSALYFCASSPNLGGLTYNEQFFGPGTRLTVL.

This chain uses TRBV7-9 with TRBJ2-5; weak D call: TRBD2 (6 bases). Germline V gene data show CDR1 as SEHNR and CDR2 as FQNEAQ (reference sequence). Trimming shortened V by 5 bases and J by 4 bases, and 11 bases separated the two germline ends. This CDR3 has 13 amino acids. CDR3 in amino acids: CASSRDFVETQYF. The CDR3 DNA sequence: TGTGCCAGCAGCCGGGACTTCGTAGAGACCCAGTACTTC.

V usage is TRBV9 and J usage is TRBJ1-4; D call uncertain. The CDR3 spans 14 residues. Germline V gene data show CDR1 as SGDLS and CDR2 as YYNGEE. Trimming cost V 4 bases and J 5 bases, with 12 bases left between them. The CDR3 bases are TGTGCCAGCAGCCGATTAGACGGAAATGAAAAACTGTTTTTT. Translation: CASSRLDGNEKLFF.

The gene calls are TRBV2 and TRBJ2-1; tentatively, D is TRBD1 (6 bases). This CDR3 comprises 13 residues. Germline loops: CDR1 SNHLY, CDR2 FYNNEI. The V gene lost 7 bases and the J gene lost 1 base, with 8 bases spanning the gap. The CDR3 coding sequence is TGTGCCAGCAAGGGGGTATCCTACAATGAGCAGTTCTTC. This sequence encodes CASKGVSYNEQFF.

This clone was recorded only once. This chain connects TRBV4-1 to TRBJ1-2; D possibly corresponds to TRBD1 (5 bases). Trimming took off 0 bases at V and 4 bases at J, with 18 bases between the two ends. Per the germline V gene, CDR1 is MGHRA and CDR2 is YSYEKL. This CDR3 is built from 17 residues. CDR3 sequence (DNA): TGCGCCAGCAGCCAAGATTCGGACCGGACACGGACCTATGGCTACACCTTC. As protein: CASSQDSDRTRTYGYTF.

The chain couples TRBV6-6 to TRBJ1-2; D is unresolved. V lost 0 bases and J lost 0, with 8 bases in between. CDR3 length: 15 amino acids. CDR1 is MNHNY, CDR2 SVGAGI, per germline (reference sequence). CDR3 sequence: CASSYSMVANYGYTF. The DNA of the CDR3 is TGTGCCAGCAGTTACTCGATGGTAGCTAACTATGGCTACACCTTC.

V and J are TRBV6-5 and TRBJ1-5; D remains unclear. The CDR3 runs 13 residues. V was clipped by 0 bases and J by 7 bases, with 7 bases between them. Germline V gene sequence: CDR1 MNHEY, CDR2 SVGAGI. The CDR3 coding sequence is TGTGCCAGCAGTTACTCGGAGGTACAGCCCCAGCATTTT. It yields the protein CASSYSEVQPQHF.

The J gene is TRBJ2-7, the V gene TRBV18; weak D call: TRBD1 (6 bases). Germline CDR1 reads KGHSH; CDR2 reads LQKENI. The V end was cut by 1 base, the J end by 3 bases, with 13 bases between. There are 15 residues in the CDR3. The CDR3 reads CASSPQTGNGYEQYF. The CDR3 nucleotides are TGTGCCAGCTCACCACAGACAGGTAACGGCTACGAGCAGTACTTC.

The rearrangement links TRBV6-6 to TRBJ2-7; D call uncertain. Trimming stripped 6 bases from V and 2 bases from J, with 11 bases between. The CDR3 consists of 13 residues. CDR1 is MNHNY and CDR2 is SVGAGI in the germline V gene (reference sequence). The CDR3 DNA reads TGTGCCAGCAGCCACCCGGACCCCTACGAGCAGTACTTC. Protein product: CASSHPDPYEQYF.

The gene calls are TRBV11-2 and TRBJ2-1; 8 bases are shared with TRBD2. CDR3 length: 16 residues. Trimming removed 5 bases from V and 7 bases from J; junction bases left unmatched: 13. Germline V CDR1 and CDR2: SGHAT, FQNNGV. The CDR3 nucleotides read TGTGCCAGCAGCACCTACGGGACTAGGGAACGTAATGAGCAGTTCTTC. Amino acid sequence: CASSTYGTRERNEQFF.

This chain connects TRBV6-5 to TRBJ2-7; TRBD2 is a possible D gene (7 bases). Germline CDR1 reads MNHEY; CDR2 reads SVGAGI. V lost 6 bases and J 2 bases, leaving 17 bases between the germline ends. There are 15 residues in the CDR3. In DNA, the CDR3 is TGTGCCAGCAGCCAAACGGGGGGCGTAGCCTACGAGCAGTACTTC. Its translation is CASSQTGGVAYEQYF.

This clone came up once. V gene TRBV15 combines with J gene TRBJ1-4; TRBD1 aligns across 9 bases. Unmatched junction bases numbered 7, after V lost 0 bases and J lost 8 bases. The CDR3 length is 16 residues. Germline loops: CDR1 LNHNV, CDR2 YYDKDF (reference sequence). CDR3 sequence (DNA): TGTGCCACCAGCAGAGATCCGGGACAGGGTTACGAAAAACTGTTTTTT. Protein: CATSRDPGQGYEKLFF.

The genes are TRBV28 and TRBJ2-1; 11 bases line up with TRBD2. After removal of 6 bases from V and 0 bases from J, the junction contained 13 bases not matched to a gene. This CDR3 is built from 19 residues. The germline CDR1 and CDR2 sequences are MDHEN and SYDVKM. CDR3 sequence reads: CASRFRWGLADSSYNEQFF. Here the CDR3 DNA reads TGTGCCAGCAGATTCCGTTGGGGACTAGCGGATAGCTCCTACAATGAGCAGTTCTTC.

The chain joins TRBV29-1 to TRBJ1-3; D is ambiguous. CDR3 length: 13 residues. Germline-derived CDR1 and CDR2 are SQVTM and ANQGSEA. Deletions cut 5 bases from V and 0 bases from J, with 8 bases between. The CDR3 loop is CSVLTSSGNTIYF. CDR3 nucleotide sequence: TGCAGCGTTTTAACCAGCTCTGGAAACACCATATATTTT.

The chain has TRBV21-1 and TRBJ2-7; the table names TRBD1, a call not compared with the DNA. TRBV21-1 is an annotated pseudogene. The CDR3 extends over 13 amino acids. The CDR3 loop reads CASSPKDRREQYF. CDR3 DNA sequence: TGTGCCAGCAGCCCTAAGGACAGGCGGGAGCAGTACTTC.

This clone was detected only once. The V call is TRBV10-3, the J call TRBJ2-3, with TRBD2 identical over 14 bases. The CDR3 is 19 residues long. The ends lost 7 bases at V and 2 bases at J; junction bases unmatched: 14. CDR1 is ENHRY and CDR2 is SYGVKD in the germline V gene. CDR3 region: CAITQTRGLAGALTDTQYF. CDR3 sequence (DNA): TGTGCCATCACTCAGACAAGGGGACTAGCGGGAGCCCTCACAGATACGCAGTATTTT.

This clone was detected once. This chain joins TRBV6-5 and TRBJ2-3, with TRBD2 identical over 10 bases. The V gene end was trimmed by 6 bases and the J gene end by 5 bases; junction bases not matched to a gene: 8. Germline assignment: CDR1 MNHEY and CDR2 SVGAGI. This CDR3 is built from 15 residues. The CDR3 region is CASRMLAGVEDTQYF. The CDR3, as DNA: TGTGCCAGCAGAATGCTAGCGGGAGTGGAAGATACGCAGTATTTT.

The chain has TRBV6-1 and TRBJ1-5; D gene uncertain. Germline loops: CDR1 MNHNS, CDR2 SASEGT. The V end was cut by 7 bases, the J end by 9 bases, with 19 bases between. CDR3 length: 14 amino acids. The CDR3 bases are TGTGCCAGCACCTCCCCCAGTCCCTTTCGGCCCCAGCATTTT. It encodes CASTSPSPFRPQHF.

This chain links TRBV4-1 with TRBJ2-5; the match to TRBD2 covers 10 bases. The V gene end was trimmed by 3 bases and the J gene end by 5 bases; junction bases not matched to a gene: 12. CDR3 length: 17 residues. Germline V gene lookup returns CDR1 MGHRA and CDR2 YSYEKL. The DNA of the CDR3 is TGCGCCAGCAGCCAGGTCTGGGGGAGCGGGAGGGGGGAGACCCAGTACTTC. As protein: CASSQVWGSGRGETQYF.

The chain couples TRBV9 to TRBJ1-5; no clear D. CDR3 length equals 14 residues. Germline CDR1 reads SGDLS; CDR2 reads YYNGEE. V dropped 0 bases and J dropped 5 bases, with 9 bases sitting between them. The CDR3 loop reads CASSVGRAYQPQHF. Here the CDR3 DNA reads TGTGCCAGCAGCGTAGGGCGAGCTTATCAGCCCCAGCATTTT.

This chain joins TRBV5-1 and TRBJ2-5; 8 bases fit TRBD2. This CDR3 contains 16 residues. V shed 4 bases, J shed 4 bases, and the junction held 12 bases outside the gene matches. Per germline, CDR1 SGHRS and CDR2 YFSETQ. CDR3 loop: CASSGGRLSGRETQYF. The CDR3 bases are TGCGCCAGCAGCGGCGGGAGGCTCTCGGGCCGAGAGACCCAGTACTTC.

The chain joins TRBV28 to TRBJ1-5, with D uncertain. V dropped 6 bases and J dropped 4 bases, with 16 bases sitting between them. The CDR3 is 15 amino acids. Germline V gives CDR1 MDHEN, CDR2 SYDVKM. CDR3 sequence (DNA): TGTGCCAGCAGCGCCGCCACAACCGGAAATCAGCCCCAGCATTTT. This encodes CASSAATTGNQPQHF.

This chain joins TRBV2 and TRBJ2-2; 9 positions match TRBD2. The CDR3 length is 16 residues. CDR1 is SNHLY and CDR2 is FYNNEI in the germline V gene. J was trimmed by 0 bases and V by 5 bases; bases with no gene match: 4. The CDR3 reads CASSRGLASNTGELFF. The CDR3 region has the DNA TGTGCCAGCAGTCGGGGACTAGCCTCGAACACCGGGGAGCTGTTTTTT.

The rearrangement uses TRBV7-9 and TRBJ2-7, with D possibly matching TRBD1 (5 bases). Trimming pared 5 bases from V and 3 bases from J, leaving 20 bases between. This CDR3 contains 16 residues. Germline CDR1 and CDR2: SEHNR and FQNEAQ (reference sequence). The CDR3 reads CASSPSRALTYYEQYF. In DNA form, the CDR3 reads TGTGCCAGCAGCCCCAGCAGGGCCCTTACCTACTACGAGCAGTACTTC.